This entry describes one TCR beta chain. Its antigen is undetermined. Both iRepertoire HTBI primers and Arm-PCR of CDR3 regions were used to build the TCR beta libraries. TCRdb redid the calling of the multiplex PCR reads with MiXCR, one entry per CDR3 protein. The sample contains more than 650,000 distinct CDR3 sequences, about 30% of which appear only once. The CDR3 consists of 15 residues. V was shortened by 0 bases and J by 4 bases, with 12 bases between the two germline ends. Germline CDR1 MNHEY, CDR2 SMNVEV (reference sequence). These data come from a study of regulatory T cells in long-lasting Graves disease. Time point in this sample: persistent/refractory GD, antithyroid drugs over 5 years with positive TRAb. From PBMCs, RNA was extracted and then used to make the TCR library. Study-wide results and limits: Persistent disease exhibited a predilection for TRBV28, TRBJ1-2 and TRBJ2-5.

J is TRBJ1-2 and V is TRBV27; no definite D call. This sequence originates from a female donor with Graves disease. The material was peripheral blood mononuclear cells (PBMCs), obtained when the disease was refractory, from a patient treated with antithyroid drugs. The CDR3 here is CASSLSVWTPYGYTF. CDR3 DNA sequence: TGTGCCAGCAGTTTATCGGTCTGGACCCCCTATGGCTACACCTTC.